The rows below give T cell receptor beta chains drawn from one sample of a study of T cells in Graves' hyperthyroidism and ophthalmopathy. TCRdb re-analysed the multiplex PCR reads in MiXCR, keeping a single row per CDR3 protein. The profile covers about 600,000 distinct CDR3 sequences, with about 14% appearing a single time and roughly 7.1% taken by the ten largest. The source material was blood. These receptors originate from a young woman with Graves' ophthalmopathy. Both conserved end residues are part of each CDR3. The D gene is left open where the match is weak. Expanded clones get a size class; other rows say once, few or many, or leave the size out.

clone_size	d_call	v_call	j_call	cdr3_aa	cdr3_nt
.	TRBD2	TRBV20-1	TRBJ2-7	CSARVTSGRSYEQYF	TGCAGTGCTAGAGTTACTAGCGGGAGATCCTACGAGCAGTACTTC
.	.	TRBV29-1	TRBJ1-1	CSVVGGREGTEAFF	TGCAGCGTTGTGGGAGGGCGGGAGGGCACTGAAGCTTTCTTT
many	.	TRBV7-3	TRBJ2-7	CASSLGPLGGYEQYF	TGTGCCAGCAGCTTAGGGCCCCTCGGTGGTTACGAGCAGTACTTC
many	.	TRBV5-6	TRBJ1-2	CASSLLLAYGYTF	TGTGCCAGCAGCTTGTTACTGGCCTATGGCTACACCTTC
many	.	TRBV28	TRBJ1-3	CASSLTGIYTTFHGNTIYF	TGTGCCAGCAGTTTGACCGGGATTTACACCACTTTCCATGGAAACACCATATATTTT
many	TRBD1	TRBV28	TRBJ1-5	CASSHHGTGWGQPQHF	TGTGCCAGCAGCCATCACGGGACAGGGTGGGGTCAGCCCCAGCATTTT
many	.	TRBV30	TRBJ1-1	CAWTARWIRNTEAFF	TGTGCCTGGACCGCTAGGTGGATAAGAAACACTGAAGCTTTCTTT
many	TRBD2	TRBV5-1	TRBJ2-7	CASSFGLAAYEQYF	TGCGCCAGCAGCTTCGGTCTAGCGGCCTACGAGCAGTACTTC
few	.	TRBV6-5	TRBJ2-2	CASSYYTGWISGGVNTGELFF	TGTGCCAGCAGTTACTATACAGGGTGGATTTCCGGGGGAGTGAACACCGGGGAGCTGTTTTTT
few	.	TRBV9	TRBJ2-5	CASSVLVGPGGIETQYF	TGTGCCAGCAGCGTCCTAGTAGGACCTGGCGGCATAGAGACCCAGTACTTC
.	TRBD1	TRBV5-1	TRBJ1-1	CASSSRQGAMVGTEAFF	TGCGCCAGCAGCAGTAGACAGGGAGCAATGGTTGGCACTGAAGCTTTCTTT
many	.	TRBV12-3/TRBV12-4	TRBJ2-7	CASSASGAGYEQYF	TGTGCCAGCAGTGCATCAGGGGCCGGCTACGAGCAGTACTTC
many	TRBD2	TRBV2	TRBJ2-7	CASKLAGGPRRSYEQYF	TGTGCCAGCAAACTAGCGGGAGGGCCGCGAAGGTCCTACGAGCAGTACTTC
once	TRBD1	TRBV19	TRBJ2-7	CASSIARQGRSEQYF	TGTGCCAGTAGTATAGCCCGACAGGGTCGGAGCGAGCAGTACTTC
few	TRBD1	TRBV27	TRBJ1-1	CASSPTGQVPEAFF	TGTGCCAGCAGTCCGACGGGACAGGTCCCTGAAGCTTTCTTT
.	.	TRBV25-1	TRBJ1-5	CASSGSVVGQPQHF	TGTGCCAGCAGTGGGTCCGTCGTAGGTCAGCCCCAGCATTTT
many	.	TRBV11-2	TRBJ1-1	CASREGRGWTEAFF	TGTGCCAGCAGAGAAGGGCGGGGTTGGACTGAAGCTTTCTTT
many	TRBD2	TRBV2	TRBJ2-3	CASSGLAGAGYTQYF	TGTGCCAGCAGCGGACTAGCGGGAGCAGGGTATACGCAGTATTTT
.	.	TRBV4-1	TRBJ1-2	CASSQEVSVGIMNYGYTF	TGCGCCAGCAGCCAAGAGGTCTCGGTCGGGATAATGAACTATGGCTACACCTTC
many	.	TRBV28	TRBJ1-5	CASSRPNNQPQHF	TGTGCCAGCAGTCGGCCTAATAATCAGCCCCAGCATTTT
few	.	TRBV9	TRBJ2-7	CASSQWEGAGQYF	TGTGCCAGCAGTCAATGGGAGGGGGCAGGGCAGTACTTC
.	.	TRBV15	TRBJ2-1	CATGLGVYNEQFF	TGTGCCACCGGCCTCGGAGTCTACAATGAGCAGTTCTTC
.	TRBD2	TRBV11-2	TRBJ2-1	CASRRLAGGSEQFF	TGTGCCAGCCGCAGACTAGCGGGAGGGAGTGAGCAGTTCTTC
.	.	TRBV6-5	TRBJ2-6	CASSYSSGGANVLTF	TGTGCCAGCAGTTACTCTTCAGGGGGGGCCAACGTCCTGACTTTC
.	TRBD2	TRBV27	TRBJ2-3	CASSFRLAGVGGTDTQYF	TGTGCCAGCAGTTTTCGGCTAGCGGGAGTGGGGGGCACAGATACGCAGTATTTT
.	.	TRBV3-1	TRBJ2-1	CASSQGKAVKFF	TGTGCCAGCAGCCAAGGAAAAGCAGTGAAGTTCTTC
many	.	TRBV6-1	TRBJ2-7	CASSRGTLGAYEQYF	TGTGCCAGCAGCCGCGGGACACTGGGAGCCTACGAGCAGTACTTC
many	TRBD2	TRBV28	TRBJ2-1	CASSLSSGRPNNEQFF	TGTGCCAGCAGTTTATCAAGCGGGAGGCCCAACAATGAGCAGTTCTTC
.	TRBD1	TRBV2	TRBJ1-2	CASSERTGGSYGYTF	TGTGCCAGCAGTGAACGGACAGGGGGTAGCTATGGCTACACCTTC
many	.	TRBV28	TRBJ2-1	CASSLSGFHEQFF	TGTGCCAGCAGTTTGTCGGGGTTCCATGAGCAGTTCTTC
.	.	TRBV4-2	TRBJ2-3	CASSQGFSGAGTDTQYF	TGCGCCAGCAGCCAAGGGTTTTCGGGGGCTGGCACAGATACGCAGTATTTT
many	TRBD2	TRBV6-1	TRBJ2-1	CASSETTSEYNEQFF	TGTGCCAGCAGTGAAACGACTAGCGAGTACAATGAGCAGTTCTTC
many	.	TRBV27	TRBJ2-5	CASSPRRPGETQYF	TGTGCCAGCAGCCCCCGACGGCCGGGGGAGACCCAGTACTTC
many	.	TRBV11-2	TRBJ2-5	CASSLIQETQYF	TGTGCCAGCAGCCTCATCCAAGAGACCCAGTACTTC
.	.	TRBV5-1	TRBJ2-1	CASSSAVGDNEQFF	TGCGCCAGCAGCTCTGCCGTTGGGGACAATGAGCAGTTCTTC
many	.	TRBV7-2	TRBJ1-5	CASSLSLVAQVFNQPQHF	TGTGCCAGCAGCTTATCTCTAGTAGCACAGGTCTTCAATCAGCCCCAGCATTTT
.	TRBD1	TRBV5-1	TRBJ2-1	CASSYRDRGRNEQFF	TGCGCCAGCAGCTACCGGGACAGGGGGCGAAATGAGCAGTTCTTC
many	.	TRBV11-3	TRBJ2-1	CASSLASPYNEQFF	TGTGCCAGCAGCTTAGCGTCGCCCTACAATGAGCAGTTCTTC
many	.	TRBV7-9	TRBJ1-5	CASSLDRGQPQHF	TGTGCCAGCAGCTTAGATCGGGGGCAGCCCCAGCATTTT
few	TRBD2	TRBV9	TRBJ2-2	CASSPKPGGRDTGELFF	TGTGCCAGCAGCCCTAAGCCCGGCGGGAGAGACACCGGGGAGCTGTTTTTT
.	.	TRBV20-1	TRBJ2-1	CSASSGALSSYNEQFF	TGCAGTGCTAGTTCGGGAGCCCTCAGCTCCTACAATGAGCAGTTCTTC
once	.	TRBV5-1	TRBJ2-1	CASSNTGLSSYNEQFF	TGCGCCAGCAGCAACACGGGGCTGAGCTCCTACAATGAGCAGTTCTTC
once	TRBD2	TRBV6-2/TRBV6-3	TRBJ2-7	CASRTPGLAGVNEQYF	TGTGCCAGCAGGACACCGGGACTAGCGGGAGTCAATGAGCAGTACTTC
many	.	TRBV28	TRBJ1-2	CASSLGTADGYTF	TGTGCCAGCAGTTTGGGGACGGCGGATGGCTACACCTTC
many	.	TRBV28	TRBJ2-1	CASSSLGATYNEQFF	TGTGCCAGCAGTTCCCTGGGGGCGACCTACAATGAGCAGTTCTTC
.	TRBD1	TRBV3-1	TRBJ1-3	CASSHGQDGFLGNTIYF	TGTGCCAGCAGCCACGGACAGGATGGATTCCTTGGAAACACCATATATTTT
few	TRBD1	TRBV11-3	TRBJ2-7	CASTPDRNYEQYF	TGTGCCAGCACCCCGGACAGGAACTACGAGCAGTACTTC
few	.	TRBV19	TRBJ2-7	CASSIGVLGRWFTEQYF	TGTGCCAGTAGTATAGGCGTACTAGGACGATGGTTTACCGAGCAGTACTTC
.	TRBD1	TRBV4-3	TRBJ1-4	CASSRVRDRATSNEKLFF	TGCGCCAGCAGCCGAGTCCGGGACAGGGCAACCTCTAATGAAAAACTGTTTTTT
many	TRBD1	TRBV19	TRBJ1-5	CASSTPGIQGANQPQHF	TGTGCCAGTAGTACTCCGGGAATCCAGGGGGCAAACCAGCCCCAGCATTTT
few	.	TRBV24-1	TRBJ2-1	CATSDWLGYEQFF	TGTGCCACCAGTGATTGGTTAGGGTATGAGCAGTTCTTC
few	TRBD2	TRBV18	TRBJ2-7	CASSPRLAGDGYEQYF	TGTGCCAGCTCACCCCGACTAGCGGGAGATGGCTACGAGCAGTACTTC